This T cell receptor (beta chain) was identified during a study of T cells in Graves' hyperthyroidism and ophthalmopathy. This clonotype came up a few times. Germline CDR1 MNHEY, CDR2 SMNVEV (reference sequence). The CDR3 totals 13 residues. Trimming stripped 6 bases from V and 3 bases from J, with 8 bases between. TCR beta CDR3 sequences were amplified from RNA transcripts. Initially, a first-round RT-PCR of the TCR CDR3 employed the HTBI primer set. One entry per CDR3 protein, called by TCRdb with MiXCR from the multiplex PCR reads. The data contain around 700,000 distinct CDR3 sequences, roughly a third of them singletons.

The sequence derives from a woman aged 40 to 49 with Graves' hyperthyroidism. Sequenced material: blood. The rearrangement joins TRBV27 to TRBJ2-2; D is unresolved. CDR3 amino acids: CASSAFHTGELFF. CDR3 nucleotide sequence: TGTGCCAGCAGCGCTTTTCACACCGGGGAGCTGTTTTTT.